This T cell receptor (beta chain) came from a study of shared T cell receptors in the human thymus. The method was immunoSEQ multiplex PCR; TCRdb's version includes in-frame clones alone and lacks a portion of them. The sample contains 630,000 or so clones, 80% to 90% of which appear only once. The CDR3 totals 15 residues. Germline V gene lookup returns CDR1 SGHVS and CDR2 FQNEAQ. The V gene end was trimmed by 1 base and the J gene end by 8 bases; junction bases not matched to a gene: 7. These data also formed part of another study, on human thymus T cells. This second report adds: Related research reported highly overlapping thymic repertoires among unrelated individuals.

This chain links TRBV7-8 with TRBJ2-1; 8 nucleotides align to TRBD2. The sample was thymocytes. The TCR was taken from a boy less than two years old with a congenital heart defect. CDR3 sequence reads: CASSLVASGPHEQFF. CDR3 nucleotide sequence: TGTGCCAGCAGCTTAGTGGCTAGCGGGCCCCATGAGCAGTTCTTC.